This TCR beta chain derives from a study of CD8 T cells in ankylosing spondylitis. Overall study findings and caveats: For ankylosing spondylitis blood, a TCR beta motif of about 8 highly homologous variants appeared characteristic.

This clonotype came up a few times. Its antigen is not known. Each CDR3 protein is one row after TCRdb ran MiXCR on the 5' RACE reads. The data contain around 480,000 distinct CDR3 sequences, roughly 18% of them singletons. The sequenced sample was blood, either unsorted or a sorted T cell fraction (not recorded which). This TCR derives from a male donor with ankylosing spondylitis.

CDR3 amino acids: CSATGVANEKLFF. The CDR3, as DNA: TGCAGTGCTACAGGGGTCGCTAATGAAAAACTGTTTTTT. This chain connects TRBV20-1 to TRBJ1-4; weak D call: TRBD1 (6 bases). This CDR3 has 13 residues. CDR1 and CDR2 (germline): DFQATT, SNEGSKA (reference sequence). V was pared by 4 bases and J by 3 bases, with 9 bases between.